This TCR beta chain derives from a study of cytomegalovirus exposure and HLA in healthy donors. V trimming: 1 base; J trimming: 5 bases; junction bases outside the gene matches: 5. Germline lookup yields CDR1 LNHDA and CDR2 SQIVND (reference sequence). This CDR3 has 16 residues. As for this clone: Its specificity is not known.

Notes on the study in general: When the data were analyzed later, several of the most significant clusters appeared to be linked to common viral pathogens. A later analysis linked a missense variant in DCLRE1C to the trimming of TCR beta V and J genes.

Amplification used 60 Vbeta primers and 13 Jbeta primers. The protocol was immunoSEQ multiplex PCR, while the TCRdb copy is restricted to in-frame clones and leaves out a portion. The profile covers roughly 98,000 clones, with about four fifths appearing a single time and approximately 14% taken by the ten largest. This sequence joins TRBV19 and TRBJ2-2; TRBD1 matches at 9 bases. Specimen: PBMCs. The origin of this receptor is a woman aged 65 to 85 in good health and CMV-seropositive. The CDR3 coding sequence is TGTGCCAGTAGTATAGGGACAGGGGCGCGGACCGGGGAGCTGTTTTTT. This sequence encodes CASSIGTGARTGELFF.